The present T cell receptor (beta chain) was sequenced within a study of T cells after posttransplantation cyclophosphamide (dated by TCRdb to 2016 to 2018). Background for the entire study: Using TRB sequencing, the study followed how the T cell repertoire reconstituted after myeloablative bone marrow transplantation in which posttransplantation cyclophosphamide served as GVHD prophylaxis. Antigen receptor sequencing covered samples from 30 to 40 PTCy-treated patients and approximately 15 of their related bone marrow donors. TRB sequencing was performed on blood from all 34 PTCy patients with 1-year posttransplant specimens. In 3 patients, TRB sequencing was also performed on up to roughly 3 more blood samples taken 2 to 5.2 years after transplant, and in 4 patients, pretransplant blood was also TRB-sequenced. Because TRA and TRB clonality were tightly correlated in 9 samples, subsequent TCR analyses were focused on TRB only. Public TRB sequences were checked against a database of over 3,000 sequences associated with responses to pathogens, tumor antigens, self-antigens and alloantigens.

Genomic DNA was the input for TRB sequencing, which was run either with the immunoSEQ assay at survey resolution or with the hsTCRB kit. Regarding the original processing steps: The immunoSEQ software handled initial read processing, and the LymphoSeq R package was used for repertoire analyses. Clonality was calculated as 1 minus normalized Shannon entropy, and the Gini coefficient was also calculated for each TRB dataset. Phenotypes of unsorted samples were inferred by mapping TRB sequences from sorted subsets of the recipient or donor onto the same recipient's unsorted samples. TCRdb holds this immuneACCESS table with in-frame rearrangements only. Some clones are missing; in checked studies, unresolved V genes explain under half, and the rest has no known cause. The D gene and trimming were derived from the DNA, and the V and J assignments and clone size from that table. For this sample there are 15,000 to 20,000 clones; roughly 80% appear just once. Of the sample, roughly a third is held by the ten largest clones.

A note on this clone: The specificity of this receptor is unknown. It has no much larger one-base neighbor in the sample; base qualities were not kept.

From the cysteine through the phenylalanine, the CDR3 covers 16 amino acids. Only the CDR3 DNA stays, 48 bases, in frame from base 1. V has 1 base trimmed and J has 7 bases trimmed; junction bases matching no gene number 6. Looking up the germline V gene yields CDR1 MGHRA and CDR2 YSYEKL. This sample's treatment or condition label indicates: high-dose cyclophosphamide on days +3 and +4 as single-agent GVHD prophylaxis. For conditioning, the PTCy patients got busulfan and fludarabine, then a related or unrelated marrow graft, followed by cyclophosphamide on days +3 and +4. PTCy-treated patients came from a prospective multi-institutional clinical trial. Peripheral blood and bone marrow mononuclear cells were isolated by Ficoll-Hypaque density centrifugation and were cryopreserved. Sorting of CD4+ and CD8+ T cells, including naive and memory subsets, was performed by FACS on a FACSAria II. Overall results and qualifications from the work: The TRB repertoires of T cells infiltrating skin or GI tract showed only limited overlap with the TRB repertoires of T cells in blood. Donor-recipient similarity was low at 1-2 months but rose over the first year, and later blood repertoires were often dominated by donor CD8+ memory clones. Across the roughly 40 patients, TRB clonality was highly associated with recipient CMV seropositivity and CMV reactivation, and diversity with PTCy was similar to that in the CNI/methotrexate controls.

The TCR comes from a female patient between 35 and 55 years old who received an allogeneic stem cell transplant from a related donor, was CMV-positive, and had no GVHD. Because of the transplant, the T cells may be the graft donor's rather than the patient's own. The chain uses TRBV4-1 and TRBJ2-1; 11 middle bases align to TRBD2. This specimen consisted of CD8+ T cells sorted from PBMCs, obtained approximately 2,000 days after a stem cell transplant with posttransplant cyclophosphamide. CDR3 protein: CASSQALSGGANEQFF. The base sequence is TGCGCCAGCAGCCAAGCCCTTAGCGGGGGGGCAAATGAGCAGTTCTTC.